This TCR beta chain was recorded in a study of T cells in Graves' hyperthyroidism and ophthalmopathy. RNA transcripts provided the source from which TCR beta CDR3 regions were amplified. The TCR CDR3 was amplified in a first-round RT-PCR using the HTBI primer set. TCRdb re-called the multiplex PCR reads through MiXCR, storing one row per CDR3 protein. The data show 80,000 to 100,000 distinct CDR3 sequences, with 35% to 45% seen just once and more than 8.5% held by the top ten. Per germline, CDR1 SGHTA and CDR2 FQGTGA. Trimming took 4 bases from V and 4 from J, leaving 11 bases between them. This CDR3 contains 13 residues. This clonotype occurred many times.

Sequenced: peripheral blood or thyroid tissue (not recorded which). The clonotype was recovered from a woman in her thirties with Graves' hyperthyroidism. The rearrangement links TRBV7-3 to TRBJ2-7; D ambiguous. The DNA for the CDR3 is TGTGCCAGCAGCTCCTATGTGGGGTACGAGCAGTACTTC. Translated, it gives CASSSYVGYEQYF. The whole variable domain, filled in from reference TRBV7-3 and TRBJ2-7, reads GAGVSQTPSNKVTEKGKYVELRCDPISGHTALYWYRQSLGQGPEFLIYFQGTGAADDSGLPNDRFFAVRPEGSVSTLKIQRTERGDSAVYLCASSSYVGYEQYFGPGTRLTVT.